Listed below are T cell receptor beta chains from one sample, sequenced in a study of vaccination effects on CD4 cells after COVID-19. Repertoires were generated with immunoSEQ multiplex PCR, while TCRdb's copy carries only in-frame clones and drops some. The sample yields over 25,000 clones, 72% seen once. Their recognized antigens are unknown. Sequenced here: CD4+ T cells from PBMCs cultured with SARS-CoV-2 spike peptides, sampled before COVID-19 vaccination. The receptor set was obtained from a human donor who received a COVID-19 vaccine. The CDR3 runs from the conserved cysteine through the conserved F or W. A D gene is named only where the DNA matches it firmly. The size of a clone is reported for some rows only, either as once, few or many, or as a class for expanded clones.

14	TRBV4-2	NA	TRBJ1-3	NA	CASSQESGVNTIYF	TGTGCCAGCAGCCAAGAATCAGGGGTGAACACCATATATTTT
15	TRBV7-9	TRBD1	TRBJ1-2	NA	CASSLASGQGDGYTF	TGTGCCAGCAGCTTAGCCTCCGGACAGGGAGATGGCTACACCTTC
15	TRBV5-3	TRBD1	TRBJ1-2	NA	CARSLVRGHFYGYTF	TGTGCCAGAAGCTTGGTGAGGGGGCATTTTTATGGCTACACCTTC
15	TRBV4-1	TRBD1	TRBJ2-7	NA	CASSQEAGGRSEQYF	TGCGCCAGCAGCCAAGAGGCAGGGGGCCGGTCCGAGCAGTACTTC
14	TRBV29-1	NA	TRBJ1-2	NA	CSVEDESNNYGYTF	TGCAGCGTTGAAGATGAAAGCAATAACTATGGCTACACCTTC
14	TRBV3-1/TRBV3-2	TRBD2	TRBJ2-1	NA	CASRNSGAYNEQFF	TGTGCCAGCAGAAATAGCGGGGCCTACAATGAGCAGTTCTTC
13	TRBV6-5	NA	TRBJ1-2	NA	CASSLEGPYGYTF	TGTGCCAGCAGTTTGGAGGGCCCCTATGGCTACACCTTC
15	TRBV3-1/TRBV3-2	NA	TRBJ1-2	few	CASSQDRQPIYGYTF	TGTGCCAGCAGCCAAGATCGGCAGCCTATCTATGGCTACACCTTC
12	TRBV2	NA	TRBJ1-2	NA	CASSEGFYGYTF	TGTGCCAGCAGTGAAGGGTTCTATGGCTACACCTTC
15	TRBV20-1	NA	TRBJ1-1	NA	CSASDLFRLPAEAFF	TGCAGTGCTAGTGACCTCTTCAGGCTACCGGCTGAAGCTTTCTTT
14	TRBV5-1	NA	TRBJ2-2	NA	CASSDISNTGELFF	TGCGCCAGCAGCGACATATCGAACACCGGGGAGCTGTTTTTT
16	TRBV4-1	TRBD2	TRBJ2-1	once	CASSQGRGNFYNEQFF	TGCGCCAGCAGCCAAGGGCGGGGGAACTTTTACAATGAGCAGTTCTTC
15	TRBV18	TRBD1	TRBJ1-1	NA	CASSSGTGTSAEAFF	TGTGCCAGCTCATCCGGGACAGGGACCTCCGCTGAAGCTTTCTTT
15	TRBV6-5	TRBD2	TRBJ2-1	NA	CASSYGSGKYNEQFF	TGTGCCAGCAGTTACGGGAGCGGGAAGTACAATGAGCAGTTCTTC
15	TRBV5-4	TRBD1	TRBJ1-1	NA	CASSPPPGQGFEAFF	TGTGCCAGCAGCCCTCCGCCGGGACAGGGGTTTGAAGCTTTCTTT
16	TRBV30	NA	TRBJ1-4	NA	CAWRPGLGRGNEKLFF	TGTGCCTGGAGGCCCGGCCTCGGGAGGGGTAATGAAAAACTGTTTTTT
12	TRBV19	NA	TRBJ1-3	few	CATGTQGNTIYF	TGTGCCACCGGGACCCAGGGGAACACCATATATTTT
14	TRBV2	NA	TRBJ1-2	NA	CASGIDRLVYGYTF	TGTGCCAGCGGGATTGACAGGCTAGTCTATGGCTACACCTTC
13	TRBV6-5	NA	TRBJ1-1	NA	CASSPPGAPEAFF	TGTGCCAGCAGTCCCCCGGGTGCCCCTGAAGCTTTCTTT
13	TRBV6-5	NA	TRBJ1-2	NA	CATQVGGRGGYTF	TGTGCCACCCAGGTCGGGGGGCGCGGAGGCTACACCTTC
13	TRBV5-1	TRBD1	TRBJ2-5	NA	CASSLRQGETQYF	TGCGCCAGCAGCTTAAGACAGGGAGAGACCCAGTACTTC
16	TRBV6-2/TRBV6-3	TRBD2	TRBJ2-7	NA	CASSLLAGSSSYEQYF	TGTGCCAGCAGTCTACTAGCGGGGTCGAGCTCCTACGAGCAGTACTTC
16	TRBV9	TRBD1	TRBJ1-1	NA	CASSGRQGLMNTEAFF	TGTGCCAGCAGCGGGCGACAGGGGCTGATGAACACTGAAGCTTTCTTT
17	TRBV9	NA	TRBJ1-3	once	CASSVEHFRGSGNTIYF	TGTGCCAGCAGCGTAGAACATTTCAGGGGATCCGGAAACACCATATATTTT
15	TRBV10-2	NA	TRBJ2-5	NA	CASSAYGVAQETQYF	TGCGCCAGCAGTGCCTATGGGGTGGCCCAAGAGACCCAGTACTTC
13	TRBV6-6	TRBD2	TRBJ2-1	NA	CASSSLAGGQQFF	TGTGCCAGCAGCTCCCTAGCGGGAGGACAGCAGTTCTTC